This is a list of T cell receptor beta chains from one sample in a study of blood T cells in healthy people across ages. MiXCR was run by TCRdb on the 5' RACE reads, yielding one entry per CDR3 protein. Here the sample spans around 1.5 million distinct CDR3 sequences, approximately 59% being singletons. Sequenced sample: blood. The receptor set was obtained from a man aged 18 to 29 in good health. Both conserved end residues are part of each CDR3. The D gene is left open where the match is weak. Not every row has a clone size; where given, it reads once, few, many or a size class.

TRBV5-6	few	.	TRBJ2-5	TGTGCCAGCAGCTTGGAGGTGGGATCAGAGACCCAGTACTTC	CASSLEVGSETQYF
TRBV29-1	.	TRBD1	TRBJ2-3	TGCAGCGTGGGACAGGGGGGGTCAGATACGCAGTATTTT	CSVGQGGSDTQYF
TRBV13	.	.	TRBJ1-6	TGTGCCAGCAGTGGGGCAGGGCTTGATGTTGTTCCCCTCCACTTT	CASSGAGLDVVPLHF
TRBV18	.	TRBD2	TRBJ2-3	TGTGCCAGCTCAATGACTAGCGGGAGTCAAGATACGCAGTATTTT	CASSMTSGSQDTQYF
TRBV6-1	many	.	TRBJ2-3	TGTGCCAGCAGTCTAGCTTCTCGCACAGATACGCAGTATTTT	CASSLASRTDTQYF
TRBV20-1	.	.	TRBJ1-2	TGCAGTGCTAGAGACCCCGCGAAAACGGCGGACTATGGCTACACCTTC	CSARDPAKTADYGYTF
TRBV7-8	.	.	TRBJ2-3	TGTGCCAGCAGCGCCCACAGGGCGGATACGCAGTATTTT	CASSAHRADTQYF
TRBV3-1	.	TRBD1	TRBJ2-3	TGTGCCAGCAGTGACAGGGGTTTCGCAGATACGCAGTATTTT	CASSDRGFADTQYF
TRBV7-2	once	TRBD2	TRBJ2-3	TGTGCCAGCGGCTTAGTTGCGGGGGAGGGCGCAGATACGCAGTATTTT	CASGLVAGEGADTQYF
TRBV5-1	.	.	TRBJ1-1	TGCGCCAGCAGCCTCCTCCCCGGGATCCCCACTGAAGCTTTCTTT	CASSLLPGIPTEAFF
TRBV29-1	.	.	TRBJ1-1	TGCAGCGTTGAAGTTGAGGGGACTGAAGCTTTCTTT	CSVEVEGTEAFF
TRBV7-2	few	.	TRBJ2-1	TGTGCCAGCAGCACACTACAGTTCCAAAGCTCCTACAATGAGCAGTTCTTC	CASSTLQFQSSYNEQFF
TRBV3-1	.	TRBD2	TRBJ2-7	TGTGCCAGCAGCCAAGGGACTAGCTACTACGAGCAGTACTTC	CASSQGTSYYEQYF
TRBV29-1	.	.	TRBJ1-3	TGCAGCGTTGAAGGACCGAGCTCTGGAAACACCATATATTTT	CSVEGPSSGNTIYF
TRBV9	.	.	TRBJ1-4	TGTGCCAGCAGCGTAGGCGTAGGGACTAATGAAAAACTGTTTTTT	CASSVGVGTNEKLFF
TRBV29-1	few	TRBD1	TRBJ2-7	TGCAGCGGGGGGACAGGGCCCTACGAGCAGTACTTC	CSGGTGPYEQYF
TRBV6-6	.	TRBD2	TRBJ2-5	TGTGCCAGCAGTTCTCGGATAGCGGGAGTAGGGGAGACCCAGTACTTC	CASSSRIAGVGETQYF
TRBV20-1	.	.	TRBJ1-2	TGCAGTGCTGGGGACATCCGGGACTATGGCTACACCTTC	CSAGDIRDYGYTF
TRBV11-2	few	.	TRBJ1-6	TGTGCCAGCAGCAATGGACCGGGGGAGTACAATTCACCCCTCCACTTT	CASSNGPGEYNSPLHF
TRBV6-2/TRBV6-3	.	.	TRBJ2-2	TGTGCCAGCAGCCCCCCAGTGGGAGCGGTTGGCGGGGAGCTGTTTTTT	CASSPPVGAVGGELFF
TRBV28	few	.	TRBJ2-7	TGTGCCGGCGGGACAAGATACGAGCAGTACTTC	CAGGTRYEQYF
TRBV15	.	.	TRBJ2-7	TGTGCCACCAGCAGAGAGACAGGATTGGGAGAGCAGTACTTC	CATSRETGLGEQYF
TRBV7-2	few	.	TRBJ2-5	TGTGCCAGCAGCTCCATCCCTACGTTACAAGAGACCCAGTACTTC	CASSSIPTLQETQYF
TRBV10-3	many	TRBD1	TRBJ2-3	TGTGCCATCAGTGGGAAAACAGGGGCCAACACAGATACGCAGTATTTT	CAISGKTGANTDTQYF
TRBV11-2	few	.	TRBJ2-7	TGTGCCAGCATGGTAGCGCCTACCTACGAGCAGTACTTC	CASMVAPTYEQYF
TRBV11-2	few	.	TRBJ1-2	TGTGCCAGCAGCTTAGATCTGACAGGATCTAACTATGGCTACACCTTC	CASSLDLTGSNYGYTF
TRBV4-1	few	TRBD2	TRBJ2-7	TGCGCCAGCAGCCAAGATCGACTAGCGGAGGCCCTCTCCTACGAGCAGTACTTC	CASSQDRLAEALSYEQYF
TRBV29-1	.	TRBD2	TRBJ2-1	TGCAGCCAACTAGCGGGGGATTACAATGAGCAGTTCTTC	CSQLAGDYNEQFF
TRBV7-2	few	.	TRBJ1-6	TGTGCCAGCAGCTTAGCAGTACAATCGGACAGCAATTCACCCCTCCACTTT	CASSLAVQSDSNSPLHF
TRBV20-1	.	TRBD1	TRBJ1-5	TGCAGTGCTACAGGGGGTGGCAATCAGCCCCAGCATTTT	CSATGGGNQPQHF
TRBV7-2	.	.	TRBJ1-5	TGTGCCAGCAGCTGGCGTGGAGATAATCAGCCCCAGCATTTT	CASSWRGDNQPQHF
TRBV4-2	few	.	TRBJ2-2	TGTGCCAGCAGCCCCGATCGGGACACCGGGGAGCTGTTTTTT	CASSPDRDTGELFF
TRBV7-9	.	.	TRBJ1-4	TGTGCCAGCAGCTTGGTTGGGCCTGGACTGTTTTTT	CASSLVGPGLFF
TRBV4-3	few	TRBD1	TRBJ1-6	TGCGCCAGCAGCCAAGATAAAGCTGGGACAGGGGAATCACCCCTCCACTTT	CASSQDKAGTGESPLHF
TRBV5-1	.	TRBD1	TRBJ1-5	TGCGCCAGCAGCTTTGGGACAGGGGATCAGCCCCAGCATTTT	CASSFGTGDQPQHF
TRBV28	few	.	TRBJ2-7	TGTGCCAGCAGTACATACTCAGGGGTCTCCTACGAGCAGTACTTC	CASSTYSGVSYEQYF
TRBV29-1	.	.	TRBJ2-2	TGCAGCGTTGAGGGGGGCCTTGGCACCGGGGAGCTGTTTTTT	CSVEGGLGTGELFF
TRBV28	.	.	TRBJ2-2	TGTGCCAGCAGTTTTATGGGGGGCGCGACCGGGGAGCTGTTTTTT	CASSFMGGATGELFF
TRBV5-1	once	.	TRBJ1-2	TGCGCCAGCAGTCTGAGGGTACCATATGGCTACACCTTC	CASSLRVPYGYTF
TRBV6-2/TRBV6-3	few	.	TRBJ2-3	TGTGCCAGCAGCGGGGTATCGGATACGCAGTATTTT	CASSGVSDTQYF
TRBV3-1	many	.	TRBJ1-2	TGTGCCAGCAGCCAAGGACAGAACTATGGCTACACCTTC	CASSQGQNYGYTF
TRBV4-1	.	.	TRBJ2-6	TGCGCCAGCAGCCACATAGACATTGGGGCCAACGTCCTGACTTTC	CASSHIDIGANVLTF
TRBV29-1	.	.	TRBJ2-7	TGCAGCGTAGCCCACAGGACCCACTACGAGCAGTACTTC	CSVAHRTHYEQYF